Listed below are T cell receptor beta chains from one sample, sequenced in a study of neurological immune-mediated disorders. TCRdb independently ran MiXCR on the 5' RACE reads; one entry per CDR3 protein. The sample carries some 60,000 distinct CDR3 sequences, more than 7.5% recorded once. Sequenced material: PBMCs. The receptors here all came from a man aged 25-45 years in good health. The CDR3 runs from the conserved cysteine through the conserved F or W. Each record gives: D gene, J gene, clone size, V gene, CDR3 DNA, CDR3 protein. The D gene is left open where the match is weak. Size is stated for part of the rows, as once, few or many counts, or as a class when the clone is expanded.

>NA|TRBJ2-3|many|TRBV6-5
TGTGCCAGCAGTTCGTACATGGATACGCAGTATTTT
CASSSYMDTQYF
>NA|TRBJ1-1|many|TRBV29-1
TGCAGCGTCGACGCAGGGCTGAACACTGAAGCTTTCTTT
CSVDAGLNTEAFF
>TRBD2|TRBJ2-2|NA|TRBV30
TGTGCCTGGAGTGGACTAGCGGGATCGAACACCGGGGAGCCTTTTTTT
CAWSGLAGSNTGEPFF
>TRBD1|TRBJ2-7|many|TRBV28
TGTGCCAGCAGTTTATCCTCAGGGGACAGGGGGCTTGCCTACCTACGCGAGCAGTACTTC
CASSLSSGDRGLAYLREQYF
>TRBD2|TRBJ2-7|many|TRBV20-1
TGCAGTGCAGGGACGGCGGGAGGCTACGAGCAGTACTTC
CSAGTAGGYEQYF
>NA|TRBJ1-5|many|TRBV20-1
TGCAGTGCTAGGGTCTGCCGACAGGAGACTCAGTCCCAGCATTTT
CSARVCRQETQSQHF
>NA|TRBJ1-1|many|TRBV7-3
TGTGCCAGCAGCGGAGGGGTAAGCACTGAAGCTTTCTTT
CASSGGVSTEAFF
>TRBD1|TRBJ2-7|many|TRBV12-3/TRBV12-4
TGTGCCAGCAGTTTGCGGGCCGGGACAGGGCTCGAGCAGTACTTC
CASSLRAGTGLEQYF
>TRBD2|TRBJ2-1|many|TRBV18
TGTGCCAGCTCACCACCGGGACTAGCGGGATTATACAATGAGCAGTTCTTC
CASSPPGLAGLYNEQFF
>TRBD1|TRBJ2-5|many|TRBV20-1
TGCAGTGCTAGAGGACAGGGCAGAGAGACCCAGTACTTC
CSARGQGRETQYF
>NA|TRBJ1-1|many|TRBV18
TGTGCCAGCTCACCATTAAAAGGGAACACTGAAGCTTTCTTT
CASSPLKGNTEAFF
>NA|TRBJ2-7|many|TRBV20-1
TGCAGGGCCAAGTGGCGAGGGGGCGAGCAGTACTTC
CRAKWRGGEQYF
>NA|TRBJ1-2|many|TRBV7-8
TGTGCCAGCAGCTTAGGGCGGGACTATGGCTACACCTTC
CASSLGRDYGYTF
>NA|TRBJ2-5|NA|TRBV21-1
TGTGCCAGCAGCAAAAAAGTAGGGTCTAGCGGACCCCAAGAGACCCAGTACTTC
CASSKKVGSSGPQETQYF
>NA|TRBJ2-5|many|TRBV7-9
TGTGCCAGCAGCTTAGGTTTTGGTATAACGGAGACCCAGTACTTC
CASSLGFGITETQYF
>NA|TRBJ2-5|many|TRBV9
TGTGCCAGCAGTGCCGTAGAGTCGGGGACCCAGTACTTC
CASSAVESGTQYF
>TRBD1|TRBJ1-1|many|TRBV20-1
TGCAGTGCGCTAAGCCAGGGGGCCCCTGAAGCTTTCTTT
CSALSQGAPEAFF
>TRBD2|TRBJ2-7|many|TRBV10-1
TGCGCCAGCAGTGATCCCGGGAGGACCTGCTACGAGCAGTACTTC
CASSDPGRTCYEQYF
>NA|TRBJ2-1|few|TRBV5-6
TGTGCCAGCTATCTATTCCACGTTTTAAACAATGAGCAGTTCTTC
CASYLFHVLNNEQFF
>TRBD1|TRBJ2-7|few|TRBV12-3/TRBV12-4
TGTGCCAGCACCCGATATGACAGGGGTTGGCACGAGCAGTACTTC
CASTRYDRGWHEQYF
>NA|TRBJ2-3|many|TRBV4-2
TGTGCCAGCAGCCAAGAAGGGGCGGGATCCGGCACAGATACGCAGTATTTT
CASSQEGAGSGTDTQYF
>NA|TRBJ1-5|many|TRBV7-6
TGTGCCAGCAGCTTAGCGGCGGGGTCCCCCGTTATAAGCAATCAGCCCCAGCATTTT
CASSLAAGSPVISNQPQHF
>NA|TRBJ2-7|many|TRBV14
TGTGCCAGCAGCCGAGCCTCTAGCGCCTACGAGCAGTACTTC
CASSRASSAYEQYF
>TRBD2|TRBJ2-1|NA|TRBV5-1
TGCGCCAGCAGCTTGGCCATAATAGCGGGAGCCCATGAGCAGTTCTTC
CASSLAIIAGAHEQFF
>NA|TRBJ1-5|many|TRBV7-2
TGTGCCAGCAGCTTAGTGGGGGGTCAGGGGAGCAATCAGCCCCAGCATTTT
CASSLVGGQGSNQPQHF
>NA|TRBJ2-3|many|TRBV5-1
TGCGCCAGCAGTCCTGGGAACACAGATACGCAGTATTTT
CASSPGNTDTQYF
>TRBD1|TRBJ2-5|many|TRBV12-3/TRBV12-4
TGTGCCAGCAGTCGTGGGACAGTACAAGAGACCCAGTACTTC
CASSRGTVQETQYF
>NA|TRBJ1-5|many|TRBV12-3/TRBV12-4
TGTGCCAGCAAACAGGGAGGTTCAAGCAATCAGCCCCAGCATTTT
CASKQGGSSNQPQHF